The 26 T cell receptor beta chains below were found in one sample sequenced in a study of T cell changes during pregnancy in multiple sclerosis. Only in-frame clones appear in the TCRdb table, and some are missing; sequencing was by immunoSEQ multiplex PCR. The table shows around 73,000 clones, with around 92% occurring only once. The sequencing here drew on peripheral blood, taken in the third trimester of pregnancy. These receptor sequences come from a female donor in good health, enrolled as a control in a pregnancy study.

The V gene is TRBV28, the J gene TRBJ1-6; TRBD1 agrees at 10 bases. Germline V gene lookup returns CDR1 MDHEN and CDR2 SYDVKM. CDR3 length: 14 residues. Losses at the gene ends were 7 bases for V and 7 bases for J; bases not matched to a gene: 4. For the CDR3, the DNA is TGTGCCAGCACCCAGGGACAGGGGAATTCACCCCTCCACTTT. Translating gives CASTQGQGNSPLHF.

The DNA for the CDR3 is TGTGCCAGCAGCTTGGCAGGACTCCTTACCGGGGAGCTGTTTTTT. Amino acids: CASSLAGLLTGELFF. V and J are TRBV5-8 and TRBJ2-2; a weak D match, TRBD2 (5 bases). The CDR3 runs to 15 residues. The V gene lost 0 bases and the J gene lost 5 bases, with 11 bases spanning the gap. Germline CDR1 reads SGHTS; CDR2 reads YDEGEE.

This clone appeared a single time. J is TRBJ1-4 and V is TRBV5-5, with 8 bases aligning to TRBD1. The CDR3 is made up of 13 amino acids. Looked up from germline, CDR1 is SGHKS and CDR2 is YYEKEE (reference sequence). V was pared by 5 bases and J by 7 bases, with 4 bases of the junction left unmatched. The CDR3 nucleotides read TGTGCCAGCAGGACAGGGGAAACTGAAAAACTGTTTTTT. Translated, it gives CASRTGETEKLFF.

The rearrangement uses TRBV19 and TRBJ1-1; TRBD1 is a possible D gene (5 bases). Germline assignment: CDR1 LNHDA and CDR2 SQIVND (reference sequence). The V end was cut by 6 bases, the J end by 4 bases, with 18 bases between. The CDR3 spans 15 residues. For the CDR3, the DNA is TGTGCCAGTAGCCTCAGGGTTAGGTTTGGCACTGAAGCTTTCTTT. It yields the protein CASSLRVRFGTEAFF.

This chain connects TRBV5-4 to TRBJ1-2; D might be TRBD1 (5 bases). V dropped 5 bases and J dropped 4 bases, with 18 bases sitting between them. Germline assignment: CDR1 SGHNT and CDR2 YYREEE (reference sequence). CDR3 length: 15 amino acids. This CDR3 is CASRSLGGALYGYTF. DNA for the CDR3: TGTGCCAGCAGATCTCTTGGAGGGGCCCTCTATGGCTACACCTTC.

The chain recombines TRBV11-2 with TRBJ2-5; D unclear. CDR1 is SGHAT, CDR2 FQNNGV, per germline. The CDR3 runs 14 residues. Trimming took 3 bases from V and 5 from J, leaving 13 bases between them. CDR3 in amino acids: CASSFDGRGETQYF. Here the CDR3 DNA reads TGTGCCAGCAGCTTCGATGGTAGAGGCGAGACCCAGTACTTC.

The CDR3 sequence: CASSLAGVDYNEQFF. DNA of the CDR3: TGTGCCAGCAGTTTAGCGGGAGTAGACTACAATGAGCAGTTCTTC. The chain is built from TRBV2 and TRBJ2-1; 9 bases agree with TRBD2. The germline gives CDR1 SNHLY, CDR2 FYNNEI. The CDR3 has 15 residues. V lost 5 bases and J lost 3; bases outside the gene matches: 5.

The V and J genes are TRBV12-5 and TRBJ1-1; 7 nucleotides align to TRBD1. The CDR3 consists of 18 residues. After removal of 0 bases from V and 0 bases from J, the junction contained 10 bases not matched to a gene. Germline CDR1 reads LGHNT; CDR2 reads FRNRAP. Written as DNA, the CDR3 is TGTGCTAGTGGTTTGGTTCTCGGGACAGTACGCATGAACACTGAAGCTTTCTTT. This encodes CASGLVLGTVRMNTEAFF.

The CDR3 loop reads CASRGGISYNEQFF. DNA of the CDR3: TGTGCCAGTAGAGGGGGAATCTCCTACAATGAGCAGTTCTTC. This chain connects TRBV19 to TRBJ2-1, with D possibly TRBD1 on 6 matching bases. The CDR3 sequence is 14 residues long. Germline lookup yields CDR1 LNHDA and CDR2 SQIVND (reference sequence). V lost 6 bases and J lost 0, with 9 bases in between.

CDR3 residues: CASTQGTVGNQPQHF. CDR3 bases: TGTGCCTCCACCCAGGGGACCGTAGGCAATCAGCCCCAGCATTTT. The chain is built from TRBV10-3 and TRBJ1-5; perhaps TRBD1 as D (6 bases). The CDR3 extends over 15 amino acids. Germline assignment: CDR1 ENHRY and CDR2 SYGVKD. With 11 bases removed from V and 2 bases from J, the gap between germline ends came to 19 bases.

V is TRBV6-1 and J is TRBJ1-5; TRBD1 agrees at 11 bases. Trimming removed 2 bases from V and 5 bases from J; junction bases left unmatched: 8. Germline V gene sequence: CDR1 MNHNS, CDR2 SASEGT. The CDR3 runs to 17 residues. The CDR3 sequence is CASSEWGRDRGYQPQHF. The CDR3 nucleotides are TGTGCCAGCAGTGAATGGGGACGGGACAGGGGGTATCAGCCCCAGCATTTT.

V is TRBV6-6 and J is TRBJ2-7; D possibly corresponds to TRBD1 (6 bases). V was cut by 2 bases and J by 2 bases, with 10 bases left in between. Germline V gives CDR1 MNHNY, CDR2 SVGAGI (reference sequence). The CDR3 contains 14 residues. The CDR3 sequence: CASSYGQGTYEQYF. The CDR3 DNA reads TGTGCCAGCAGTTACGGGCAGGGGACCTACGAGCAGTACTTC.

The V call is TRBV30, the J call TRBJ2-3; possibly TRBD2 for D (6 bases). Germline assignment: CDR1 GTSNPN and CDR2 SVGIG (reference sequence). The CDR3 is 13 residues long. Trimming removed 4 bases at V and 5 bases at J, with 13 bases between. The CDR3 sequence is CAWIRGSEDTQYF. CDR3 in DNA: TGTGCCTGGATACGGGGGAGCGAAGATACGCAGTATTTT.

This clone is classed as medium-sized. The chain has TRBV11-2 and TRBJ2-7, with D possibly TRBD1 on 7 matching bases. CDR3 length: 12 amino acids. Germline V gene data show CDR1 as SGHAT and CDR2 as FQNNGV. Trimming cost V 6 bases and J 7 bases, with 13 bases left between them. The DNA of the CDR3 is TGTGCCAGCAGGGCAGGGGGGAAAGAGCAGTACTTC. Residues: CASRAGGKEQYF.

This chain uses TRBV28 with TRBJ2-2; perhaps TRBD2 as D (5 bases). V gave up 2 bases and J gave up 7 bases, with 5 bases separating them. Germline-derived CDR1 and CDR2 are MDHEN and SYDVKM. This CDR3 is built from 12 residues. CDR3 DNA sequence: TGTGCCAGCAGTTTACGGGGCGGGGAGCTGTTTTTT. This codes for CASSLRGGELFF.

This clone is a singleton in its sample. The rearrangement joins TRBV15 to TRBJ1-3, with 7 nucleotides matching TRBD1. CDR3 length: 17 residues. The germline gives CDR1 LNHNV, CDR2 YYDKDF (reference sequence). V lost 5 bases to trimming and J lost 1 base; unmatched junction nucleotides: 11. The CDR3 is CATSPGPGQSSGNTIYF. CDR3 DNA: TGTGCCACCAGCCCAGGACCGGGACAGTCTTCTGGAAACACCATATATTTT.

This clone was observed a single time. In DNA form, the CDR3 reads TGCGCCAGCAGCCAGCGACTCGACAGGATTGGTGAAAAACTGTTTTTT. Amino acids: CASSQRLDRIGEKLFF. The gene calls are TRBV4-1 and TRBJ1-4, with a possible D match to TRBD1 (6 bases). V lost 3 bases, J lost 7 bases, and 18 bases lay in between. The germline gives CDR1 MGHRA, CDR2 YSYEKL. The CDR3 totals 16 residues.

This clone turned up a few times. The chain employs TRBV7-9 and TRBJ2-7, with D tentatively TRBD1 (6 bases). The CDR3 covers 14 residues. Germline V gene lookup returns CDR1 SEHNR and CDR2 FQNEAQ (reference sequence). Trimming shortened V by 5 bases and J by 2 bases, and 13 bases separated the two germline ends. The CDR3 region is CASSQAGVAYEQYF. The CDR3 DNA sequence: TGTGCCAGCAGCCAAGCAGGGGTAGCCTACGAGCAGTACTTC.

Concerning this clone: In the same sample, other DNA sequences code for this CDR3. The genes are TRBV9 and TRBJ2-2; D perhaps matches TRBD2 (6 bases). The CDR3 runs to 16 residues. Germline V gene sequence: CDR1 SGDLS, CDR2 YYNGEE. The V gene lost 0 bases and the J gene lost 1 base, with 10 bases spanning the gap. The CDR3 DNA sequence: TGTGCCAGCAGCGTAGTTAGCGGAGTGAACACCGGGGAGCTGTTTTTT. It specifies CASSVVSGVNTGELFF.

This chain uses TRBV28 with TRBJ2-7; the match to TRBD2 covers 13 bases. The length of the CDR3 is 18 residues. The J segment lost 2 bases and the V segment lost 5 bases, leaving 12 bases of the junction unmatched. CDR1 and CDR2 from the germline V gene are MDHEN and SYDVKM. The CDR3 is CASSGEGTSGNQAYEQYF. In DNA, the CDR3 is TGTGCCAGCAGTGGGGAGGGGACTAGCGGGAATCAAGCCTACGAGCAGTACTTC. Together with reference TRBV28 and TRBJ2-7, the CDR3 gives the full variable domain: DVKVTQSSRYLVKRTGEKVFLECVQDMDHENMFWYRQDPGLGLRLIYFSYDVKMKEKGDIPEGYSVSREKKERFSLILESASTNQTSMYLCASSGEGTSGNQAYEQYFGPGTRLTVT.

The chain recombines TRBV11-2 with TRBJ1-2, with 8 bases matching TRBD1. Trimming took 6 bases from V and 9 from J; bases not matched to a gene: 15. The CDR3 consists of 15 residues. The germline CDR1 and CDR2 sequences are SGHAT and FQNNGV. The CDR3 here is CASSLGTGTHQSYTF. CDR3 in DNA: TGTGCCAGCAGTTTGGGGACAGGCACCCATCAGAGCTACACCTTC.

This chain connects TRBV28 to TRBJ1-5, with D possibly being TRBD1 (5 bases). The CDR3 has 13 residues. Germline V gene data show CDR1 as MDHEN and CDR2 as SYDVKM. Between the trimmed V and J ends, which lost 5 bases and 6 bases, there was a span of 11 bases. Written as DNA, the CDR3 is TGTGCCAGCAGTGACAGTGGTCTTCAGCCCCAGCATTTT. Translating it yields CASSDSGLQPQHF.

This sequence joins TRBV28 and TRBJ2-7; a weak D match, TRBD1 (6 bases). CDR1 is MDHEN, CDR2 SYDVKM, per germline. The CDR3 length is 14 residues. The V and J ends lost 3 bases and 4 bases respectively, with 13 bases between them. The CDR3 region is CASSLGIQGYEQYF. The CDR3 bases are TGTGCCAGCAGTTTGGGGATACAGGGTTACGAGCAGTACTTC.

The chain uses TRBV6-1 and TRBJ2-1, with 7 bases identical to TRBD2. CDR3 length: 15 residues. The germline V gene has CDR1 MNHNS and CDR2 SASEGT. V gave up 2 bases and J gave up 4 bases; unmatched junction bases: 5. The CDR3 loop is CASSELSGGYNEQFF. CDR3 nucleotides: TGTGCCAGCAGTGAATTGTCGGGGGGTTACAATGAGCAGTTCTTC.

The chain joins TRBV2 to TRBJ1-6; TRBD1 agrees at 8 bases. The V gene's germline CDR1 is SNHLY and CDR2 FYNNEI. J gave up 10 bases and V 6 bases, and 8 bases lay outside the gene matches. The CDR3 loop spans 14 amino acids. CDR3 in amino acids: CASRDGQGLSPLHF. The CDR3 region has the DNA TGTGCCAGCAGGGACGGACAGGGCTTGTCACCCCTCCACTTT. Complete variable domain (other parts from reference TRBV2 and TRBJ1-6): EPEVTQTPSHQVTQMGQEVILRCVPISNHLYFYWYRQILGQKVEFLVSFYNNEISEKSEIFDDQFSVERPDGSNFTLKIRSTKLEDSAMYFCASRDGQGLSPLHFGNGTRLTVT.

The rearrangement uses TRBV9 and TRBJ2-1, with D maybe TRBD2 (6 bases). Trimming stripped 7 bases from V and 3 bases from J, with 11 bases between. Per the germline V gene, CDR1 is SGDLS and CDR2 is YYNGEE. The CDR3 totals 13 residues. The CDR3: CASASRDYNEQFF. CDR3 DNA sequence: TGTGCCAGCGCCTCGCGGGACTACAATGAGCAGTTCTTC. The full variable domain, with the rest looked up from reference TRBV9 and TRBJ2-1, is DSGVTQTPKHLITATGQRVTLRCSPRSGDLSVYWYQQSLDQGLQFLIQYYNGEERAKGNILERFSAQQFPDLHSELNLSSLELGDSALYFCASASRDYNEQFFGPGTRLTVL.